Presented here are 6 T cell receptor beta chains from one specimen sequenced in a study of blood T cell repertoires in COVID-19. Sequencing was performed with immunoSEQ multiplex PCR; in TCRdb, only in-frame clones are kept and a portion is missing. The sample lists 260,000 or so clones, approximately 88% occurring once. The sequenced material came from PBMCs or T cells enriched from blood (not recorded which). The source of these receptors is a woman aged 40 to 50 with acute COVID-19.

This clone was observed a single time. The gene calls are TRBV6-5 and TRBJ2-7, with TRBD1 identical over 7 bases. J was trimmed by 2 bases and V by 8 bases; bases with no gene match: 12. This CDR3 contains 15 residues. Germline CDR1 is MNHEY and CDR2 is SVGAGI. CDR3 residues: CASANPGTATYEQYF. CDR3 nucleotide sequence: TGTGCCAGCGCAAATCCCGGGACAGCGACCTACGAGCAGTACTTC.

This rearrangement joins TRBV2 to TRBJ2-7, with TRBD2 matching 10 bases. Germline V lookup: CDR1 SNHLY, CDR2 FYNNEI. This CDR3 is built from 13 residues. Trimming at V came to 7 bases and at J to 7 bases, leaving 7 bases not matched to a gene. CDR3 sequence: CASTSAGGDEQYF. The CDR3 DNA sequence: TGTGCCAGCACGTCAGCGGGAGGGGATGAGCAGTACTTC.

This clone came up once. The CDR3 loop is CASSPGLVAAYEQYF. CDR3 nucleotides: TGTGCCAGCAGTCCGGGACTAGTTGCAGCCTACGAGCAGTACTTC. The rearrangement joins TRBV28 to TRBJ2-7; 8 bases map to TRBD2. Unmatched junction bases numbered 8, after V lost 5 bases and J lost 2 bases. The CDR3 sequence is 15 residues long. Germline V CDR1 and CDR2: MDHEN, SYDVKM.

The J gene is TRBJ1-1, the V gene TRBV7-6; 7 nucleotides line up with TRBD1. CDR1 SGHVS and CDR2 FNYEAQ come from the germline V gene. After removal of 4 bases from V and 0 bases from J, the junction contained 2 bases not matched to a gene. The CDR3 is made up of 14 amino acids. CDR3 in DNA: TGTGCCAGCAGCTATGGGACAGTGAACACTGAAGCTTTCTTT. Amino acid sequence: CASSYGTVNTEAFF.

This chain connects TRBV5-1 to TRBJ1-1, with unresolved D. The germline gives CDR1 SGHRS, CDR2 YFSETQ. Trimming shortened V by 0 bases and J by 1 base, and 7 bases separated the two germline ends. The CDR3 is 14 amino acids. CDR3 coding DNA: TGCGCCAGCAGCTTGGGACATTCGAACACTGAAGCTTTCTTT. Protein sequence: CASSLGHSNTEAFF.

Only one count was recorded for this clone. The chain carries TRBV10-2 and TRBJ1-6; tentative D call: TRBD1 (6 bases). Trimming removed 0 bases at V and 1 base at J, with 19 bases between. CDR3 length: 20 amino acids. CDR1 is WSHSY and CDR2 is SAAADI in the germline V gene. The CDR3 nucleotides read TGCGCCAGCAGTGAGTCCGACAGTGGGGGCAAGCGATCCTATAATTCACCCCTCCACTTT. Its translation: CASSESDSGGKRSYNSPLHF.